This T cell receptor (beta chain) was retrieved from a study of T cell changes during pregnancy in multiple sclerosis. Trimming at V came to 3 bases and at J to 5 bases, leaving 3 bases not matched to a gene. CDR1 and CDR2 (germline): GTSNPN, SVGIG (reference sequence). The CDR3 is 13 residues long. This clone showed up just a few times. The table came from immunoSEQ multiplex PCR; TCRdb's copy has only in-frame clones and leaves some out. The profile shows roughly 32,000 clones, 90% of them singletons. The source material was CD4+ T cells from peripheral blood mononuclear cells, sampled in the second trimester of pregnancy. The gene calls are TRBV30 and TRBJ1-2, with 10 nucleotides matching TRBD1. This sequence was found in a female donor in good health, enrolled as a control in a pregnancy study. The DNA of the CDR3 is TGTGCCTGGAGGACAGGGGGCCGTTATGGCTACACCTTC. This codes for CAWRTGGRYGYTF.